This T cell receptor (beta chain) was found in a study of cytomegalovirus exposure and HLA in healthy donors. Whole-study context: Genetic ancestry analysis placed approximately 79% of the 410 or so donors that were genotyped in the Caucasian-associated cluster.

V dropped 2 bases and J dropped 7 bases, with 9 bases sitting between them. The CDR3 contains 13 residues. The germline V gene has CDR1 SEHNR and CDR2 FQNEAQ (reference sequence). The primer mix had 60 Vbeta and 13 Jbeta primers. Produced via immunoSEQ multiplex PCR; TCRdb's table is partial and in-frame only. The sample carries over 40,000 clones, 77% recorded once. Sequenced material: PBMCs. The V and J genes are TRBV7-9 and TRBJ2-1; no clear D gene. This TCR came from a woman in her 40s in good health and CMV-seropositive. Here the CDR3 DNA reads TGTGCCAGCAGCTTAACAAGTCCAAATGAGCAGTTCTTC. Protein product: CASSLTSPNEQFF.